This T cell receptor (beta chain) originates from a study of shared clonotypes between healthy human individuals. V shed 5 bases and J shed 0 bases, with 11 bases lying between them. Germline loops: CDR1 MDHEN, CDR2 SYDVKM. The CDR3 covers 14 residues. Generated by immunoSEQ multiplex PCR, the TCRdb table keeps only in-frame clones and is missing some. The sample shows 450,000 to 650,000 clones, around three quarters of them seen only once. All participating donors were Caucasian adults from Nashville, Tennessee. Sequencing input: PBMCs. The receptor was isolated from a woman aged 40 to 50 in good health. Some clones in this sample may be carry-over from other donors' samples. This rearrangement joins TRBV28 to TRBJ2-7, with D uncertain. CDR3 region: CASSTIPSSYEQYF. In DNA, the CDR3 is TGTGCCAGCAGTACTATCCCTAGCTCCTACGAGCAGTACTTC. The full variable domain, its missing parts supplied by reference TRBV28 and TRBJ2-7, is DVKVTQSSRYLVKRTGEKVFLECVQDMDHENMFWYRQDPGLGLRLIYFSYDVKMKEKGDIPEGYSVSREKKERFSLILESASTNQTSMYLCASSTIPSSYEQYFGPGTRLTVT.